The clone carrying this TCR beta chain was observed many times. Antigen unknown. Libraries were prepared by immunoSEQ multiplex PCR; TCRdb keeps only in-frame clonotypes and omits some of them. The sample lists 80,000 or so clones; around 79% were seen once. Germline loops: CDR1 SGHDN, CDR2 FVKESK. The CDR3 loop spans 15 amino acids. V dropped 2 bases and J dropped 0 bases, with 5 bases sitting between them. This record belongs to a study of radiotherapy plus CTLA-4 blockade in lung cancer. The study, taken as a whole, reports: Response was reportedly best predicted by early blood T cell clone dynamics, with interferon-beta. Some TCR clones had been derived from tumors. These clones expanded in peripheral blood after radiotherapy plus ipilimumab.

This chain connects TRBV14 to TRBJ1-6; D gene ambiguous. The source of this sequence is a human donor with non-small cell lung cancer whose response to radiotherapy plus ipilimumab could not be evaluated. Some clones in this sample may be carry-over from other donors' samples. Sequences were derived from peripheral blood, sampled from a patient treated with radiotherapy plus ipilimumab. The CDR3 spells CASSQMSSYNSPLHF. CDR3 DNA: TGTGCCAGCAGCCAAATGAGCTCCTATAATTCACCCCTCCACTTT.